The rows below give T cell receptor beta chains drawn from one sample of a study of blood T cell repertoires in COVID-19. TCRdb's copy holds only in-frame clones and misses some; the assay was immunoSEQ multiplex PCR. This sample has about 400,000 clones; roughly 87% occur once, and the top ten carry approximately 3.1%. The material sequenced was PBMCs or T cells enriched from blood (not recorded which). The source of these receptors is a woman between 25 and 40 years old who had recovered from COVID-19. Both conserved end residues are part of each CDR3. The D gene is left open where the match is weak. Rows give clone size only sometimes, using once, few, many, or a class for an expanded clone.

TRBV9	TRBJ2-2	TRBD1	few	CASSPTGTGIRSGELFF	TGTGCCAGCAGCCCCACCGGGACAGGGATCCGGTCCGGGGAGCTGTTTTTT
TRBV6-5	TRBJ2-3	TRBD2	.	CASTTSNGDTQYF	TGTGCCAGTACGACTAGCAACGGGGATACGCAGTATTTT
TRBV19	TRBJ1-1	TRBD1	.	CASSIQGAISTEAFF	TGTGCCAGTAGTATACAGGGGGCTATATCCACTGAAGCTTTCTTT
TRBV28	TRBJ1-5	.	.	CASSFAGVINQPQHF	TGTGCCAGCAGTTTCGCCGGGGTTATCAATCAGCCCCAGCATTTT
TRBV6-5	TRBJ2-5	.	.	CASAVQETQYF	TGTGCCAGCGCGGTCCAAGAGACCCAGTACTTC
TRBV2	TRBJ2-7	TRBD2	.	CASNPGGARYEQYF	TGTGCCAGCAACCCCGGGGGGGCTCGCTACGAGCAGTACTTC
TRBV24-1	TRBJ1-2	.	.	CATSDSTEIYGYTF	TGTGCCACCAGTGATTCGACAGAGATTTATGGCTACACCTTC
TRBV15	TRBJ2-5	TRBD1	.	CATSKRGQQETQYF	TGTGCCACCAGCAAGAGGGGGCAGCAAGAGACCCAGTACTTC
TRBV21-1	TRBJ1-4	.	once	CASSKGGQVNATNEKLFF	TGTGCCAGCAGCAAAGGGGGACAAGTTAACGCAACTAATGAAAAACTGTTTTTT
TRBV5-1	TRBJ2-2	TRBD1	.	CASSLRQGRTNTGELFF	TGCGCCAGCAGCTTAAGACAGGGTAGGACCAACACCGGGGAGCTGTTTTTT
TRBV24-1	TRBJ2-3	TRBD1	.	CATSDPQGADTQYF	TGTGCCACCAGTGACCCACAGGGGGCAGATACGCAGTATTTT
TRBV5-8	TRBJ2-2	.	.	CASSPNKQAGGELFF	TGTGCCAGCAGCCCGAATAAACAGGCTGGCGGGGAGCTGTTTTTT
TRBV11-2	TRBJ1-1	.	.	CASSKRLNTEAFF	TGTGCCAGCAGTAAGAGGTTGAACACTGAAGCTTTCTTT
TRBV5-1	TRBJ1-2	.	.	CASSLAISETGYGYTF	TGCGCCAGCAGCTTGGCCATATCTGAAACGGGCTATGGCTACACCTTC
TRBV4-1	TRBJ2-1	TRBD1	.	CASSSLRQGTYNEQFF	TGCGCCAGCAGCTCCCTCAGACAGGGGACCTACAATGAGCAGTTCTTC
TRBV7-9	TRBJ1-1	.	few	CASSLGWNKLTVNTEAFF	TGTGCCAGCAGCTTAGGTTGGAATAAATTGACAGTGAACACTGAAGCTTTCTTT
TRBV3-1/TRBV3-2	TRBJ1-6	.	.	CASSPPRGSYNSPLHF	TGTGCCAGCAGCCCCCCCCGGGGCTCCTATAATTCACCCCTCCACTTT
TRBV7-6	TRBJ1-1	.	.	CASSQLQNTEAFF	TGTGCCAGCAGCCAACTACAGAACACTGAAGCTTTCTTT
TRBV4-2	TRBJ2-5	.	few	CASSQDGAPSGVETQYF	TGTGCCAGCAGCCAAGATGGGGCTCCCTCAGGGGTGGAGACCCAGTACTTC
TRBV27	TRBJ2-1	.	.	CASSLSSGIGQGNGEQFF	TGTGCCAGCAGTTTATCCTCGGGAATTGGGCAGGGGAATGGTGAGCAGTTCTTC
TRBV7-9	TRBJ2-7	TRBD2	.	CASSLAAGADYEQYF	TGTGCCAGCAGCTTAGCGGCGGGAGCCGACTACGAGCAGTACTTC
TRBV28	TRBJ1-1	.	.	CASSFHRTTEAFF	TGTGCCAGCAGTTTCCACAGAACCACTGAAGCTTTCTTT
TRBV7-9	TRBJ2-1	.	.	CATGGSIYNEQFF	TGTGCCACCGGGGGATCGATCTACAATGAGCAGTTCTTC
TRBV18	TRBJ1-2	.	.	CASSQGGSGYTF	TGTGCCAGCTCGCAGGGTGGTTCTGGCTACACCTTC
TRBV25-1	TRBJ2-7	TRBD1	.	CASSDPGQGYYEQYF	TGTGCCAGCAGTGATCCGGGACAGGGGTACTACGAGCAGTACTTC
TRBV27	TRBJ2-5	TRBD2	.	CASSTMGLAGETQYF	TGTGCCAGCAGTACAATGGGACTAGCGGGAGAGACCCAGTACTTC
TRBV19	TRBJ1-2	TRBD1	.	CASSIPPGGNDGYTF	TGTGCCAGTAGTATTCCGCCAGGGGGCAACGATGGCTACACCTTC
TRBV12-3/TRBV12-4	TRBJ2-3	TRBD1	few	CASRTGSTDTQYF	TGTGCCAGCAGGACAGGGAGTACAGATACGCAGTATTTT
TRBV6-6	TRBJ2-7	.	.	CASSYSIPVSYEQYF	TGTGCCAGCAGTTACTCGATTCCAGTCTCCTACGAGCAGTACTTC
TRBV28	TRBJ1-1	.	.	CASYREEAEAFF	TGTGCCAGTTACAGGGAAGAGGCTGAAGCTTTCTTT
TRBV12-5	TRBJ1-5	.	.	CASGWGGQPQHF	TGTGCTAGTGGTTGGGGGGGTCAGCCCCAGCATTTT
TRBV2	TRBJ1-1	.	.	CASGRSTEAFF	TGTGCCAGCGGCCGAAGCACTGAAGCTTTCTTT
TRBV4-2	TRBJ2-7	TRBD2	.	CASSQRGKTSGSSYEQYF	TGTGCCAGCAGCCAACGGGGGAAAACTAGCGGGAGCTCCTACGAGCAGTACTTC
TRBV6-1	TRBJ1-2	.	.	CASSERLTPERYGYTF	TGTGCCAGCAGTGAAAGGTTAACGCCGGAGCGCTATGGCTACACCTTC
TRBV7-2	TRBJ2-1	.	.	CASSLVRVEQFF	TGTGCCAGCAGCTTAGTGCGGGTGGAGCAGTTCTTC
TRBV19	TRBJ1-5	TRBD1	.	CASSSRTGGSNQPQHF	TGTGCCAGTAGTTCGCGGACAGGGGGAAGCAATCAGCCCCAGCATTTT
TRBV27	TRBJ2-1	TRBD2	.	CASSLSGSSYNEQFF	TGTGCCAGCAGTTTAAGCGGGAGCTCCTACAATGAGCAGTTCTTC
TRBV6-5	TRBJ2-7	TRBD1	.	CASSYGDRAYEQYF	TGTGCCAGCAGTTATGGAGACAGGGCCTACGAGCAGTACTTC
TRBV4-1	TRBJ1-2	TRBD1	.	CASSQDRQGDYGYTF	TGCGCCAGCAGCCAAGATCGCCAGGGGGACTATGGCTACACCTTC
TRBV27	TRBJ1-2	.	.	CASSQGIDYGYTF	TGTGCCAGCAGCCAGGGTATTGACTATGGCTACACCTTC
TRBV25-1	TRBJ1-4	TRBD1	few	CASSDRERTNEKLFF	TGTGCCAGCTCCGACAGGGAGAGGACTAATGAAAAACTGTTTTTT
TRBV28	TRBJ2-7	TRBD1	once	CASKRFGQDSYEQYF	TGTGCCAGCAAGCGGTTCGGACAGGACTCCTACGAGCAGTACTTC
TRBV9	TRBJ2-1	TRBD2	.	CASSPSGSRGNEQFF	TGTGCCAGCAGCCCAAGCGGGAGCCGGGGGAATGAGCAGTTCTTC
TRBV6-9	TRBJ2-7	.	.	CASSLRRSSYEQYF	TGTGCCAGCTCCTTACGAAGGAGCTCCTACGAGCAGTACTTC
TRBV14	TRBJ2-6	.	once	CASSHLDGDSGANVLTF	TGTGCCAGCAGCCATCTCGATGGAGACTCTGGGGCCAACGTCCTGACTTTC
TRBV3-1/TRBV3-2	TRBJ2-3	TRBD2	.	CASSQGGGRTDTQYF	TGTGCCAGCAGCCAAGGGGGCGGGAGGACAGATACGCAGTATTTT
TRBV19	TRBJ2-1	TRBD2	.	CASSIAISGGFNEQFF	TGTGCCAGTAGTATAGCAATTAGCGGGGGGTTCAATGAGCAGTTCTTC
TRBV12-3/TRBV12-4	TRBJ1-2	.	.	CASSFAQGYGYTF	TGTGCCAGCAGTTTTGCGCAGGGGTATGGCTACACCTTC
TRBV7-8	TRBJ1-6	.	few	CASSFSAGNNSPLHF	TGTGCCAGCAGCTTTTCCGCCGGGAATAATTCACCCCTCCACTTT
TRBV27	TRBJ1-4	TRBD1	.	CASRLQGLSEKLFF	TGTGCCAGCAGGCTACAGGGGTTAAGCGAAAAACTGTTTTTT
TRBV5-1	TRBJ2-2	.	.	CASSASLLAGTGELFF	TGCGCCAGCAGCGCCTCTCTGCTAGCCGGTACCGGGGAGCTGTTTTTT
TRBV12-3/TRBV12-4	TRBJ1-2	TRBD1	.	CASTGGQYYGYTF	TGTGCCAGCACCGGGGGACAGTACTATGGCTACACCTTC